This entry lists 6 T cell receptor beta chains sequenced from one sample in a study of cytomegalovirus exposure and HLA in healthy donors (dated by TCRdb to about 2017). The protocol used for the library was the immunoSEQ multiplex PCR assay. The multiplex PCR relied on a mix of 60 forward primers for TCR Vbeta segments and 13 reverse primers for TCR Jbeta segments. TCRdb's version of the immuneACCESS table is confined to in-frame rearrangements and falls short of the full clone set. An unresolved V gene accounts for under half of the shortfall where checked; the remainder is of unknown origin. The sample includes approximately 140,000 clones, with around four fifths observed a single time. The ten largest clones capture roughly 1.1% of the sample. Sequenced material: PBMCs. These receptors originate from a boy aged 5-17 years in good health and CMV-seronegative.

In this sample, this clone turned up once. V usage is TRBV30 and J usage is TRBJ1-2; 10 positions agree with TRBD1. Germline V gene lookup returns CDR1 GTSNPN and CDR2 SVGIG (reference sequence). V was pared by 0 bases and J by 0 bases, with 1 base of the junction left unmatched. The CDR3 is made up of 15 amino acids. CDR3 amino acids: CAWSVGTGANYGYTF. The CDR3 DNA reads TGTGCCTGGAGTGTCGGGACAGGGGCTAACTATGGCTACACCTTC.

V usage is TRBV5-1 and J usage is TRBJ2-1; 11 nucleotides line up with TRBD2. V shed 4 bases and J 4 bases; nucleotides not matched to a gene: 7. CDR3 length: 16 residues. Germline V lookup: CDR1 SGHRS, CDR2 YFSETQ. CDR3: CASSPSTSGAYNEQFF. For the CDR3, the DNA is TGCGCCAGCAGCCCCTCGACTAGCGGGGCTTACAATGAGCAGTTCTTC.

The chain has TRBV29-1 and TRBJ1-4; 7 bases map to TRBD1. The CDR3 runs 12 residues. Trimming took 5 bases from V and 3 from J; bases not matched to a gene: 0. Germline lookup yields CDR1 SQVTM and CDR2 ANQGSEA. This CDR3 reads CSVQGANEKLFF. The DNA for the CDR3 is TGCAGCGTTCAGGGGGCTAATGAAAAACTGTTTTTT.

This chain uses TRBV2 with TRBJ1-1; tentative D call: TRBD1 (5 bases). This CDR3 is built from 14 residues. Germline V gene data show CDR1 as SNHLY and CDR2 as FYNNEI. V gave up 4 bases and J gave up 4 bases, with 13 bases separating them. CDR3 bases: TGTGCCAGCAGTGTAGTCCAGACAGCCACTGAAGCTTTCTTT. It specifies CASSVVQTATEAFF. Drawing the rest from reference TRBV2 and TRBJ1-1, the complete variable domain is EPEVTQTPSHQVTQMGQEVILRCVPISNHLYFYWYRQILGQKVEFLVSFYNNEISEKSEIFDDQFSVERPDGSNFTLKIRSTKLEDSAMYFCASSVVQTATEAFFGQGTRLTVV.

The rearrangement uses TRBV6-1 and TRBJ1-4; 9 positions match TRBD1. The CDR3 covers 14 residues. V trimming: 6 bases; J trimming: 6 bases; junction bases outside the gene matches: 5. Germline loops: CDR1 MNHNS, CDR2 SASEGT. The CDR3 loop is CASSWDRADEKLFF. The CDR3 DNA reads TGTGCCAGCAGCTGGGACAGGGCAGATGAAAAACTGTTTTTT.

This CDR3 reads CASSYSLRGTEAFF. The DNA of the CDR3 is TGTGCCAGCAGTTACTCCCTCCGGGGGACTGAAGCTTTCTTT. This chain uses TRBV6-5 with TRBJ1-1; D may be TRBD1 (5 bases). Germline loops: CDR1 MNHEY, CDR2 SVGAGI. There are 14 residues in the CDR3. With 0 bases removed from V and 5 bases from J, the gap between germline ends came to 10 bases.